This record covers a single T cell receptor (beta chain). What it binds is unknown. Repertoires were generated with immunoSEQ multiplex PCR, while TCRdb's copy carries only in-frame clones and drops some. The repertoire holds about 280,000 clones, 70% to 90% seen once, with 0.92% in the top ten. These data belong to a study of cytomegalovirus exposure and HLA in healthy donors. At the level of the study: The same platform was used for the roughly 120 validation repertoires as for the approximately 610 first-cohort repertoires, as reported in a later analysis. Study outcomes and limitations: TCR clusters originating in the first cohort tended to co-occur in the 100 to 150 validation repertoires, according to a later analysis.

CDR3 length: 18 residues. Germline V gene lookup returns CDR1 MDHEN and CDR2 SYDVKM. The V gene end was trimmed by 5 bases and the J gene end by 4 bases; junction bases not matched to a gene: 14. This clonotype originated in a woman aged 18-29 years in good health and CMV-seronegative. This chain joins TRBV28 and TRBJ2-5, with 12 bases fitting TRBD1. Sequenced material: PBMCs. The CDR3 sequence is CASSPGTGGPVAGETQYF. CDR3 sequence (DNA): TGTGCCAGCAGTCCGGGGACAGGGGGCCCCGTGGCGGGAGAGACCCAGTACTTC.